This T cell receptor (beta chain) was recorded in a study of identical twins. Regarding the study as a whole: Modeled out-of-frame TCR alpha sharing in monozygotic twins fell below observed levels. Conclusions came from cross-sectional statistical analysis, not from following the same donors.

CDR1 and CDR2 from the germline V gene are DFQATT and SNEGSKA (reference sequence). CDR3 length equals 13 residues. A universal primer site was incorporated via template switching, and the cDNA contained unique molecular identifiers. TCRdb re-called the 5' RACE reads with MiXCR, one entry per CDR3 protein. This table has 700,000 or so distinct CDR3 sequences, approximately 9% appearing once. With respect to this clonotype: Its target is unknown. An end of the junction does not agree with germline; a read error may underlie this.

The same sample was also used in a study of yellow fever vaccine responses in identical twins. That source reports: Each twin's T cell response to the vaccine was reported to look partly convergent and partly personalized.

Material for sequencing was PBMCs. This TCR was sampled from a woman aged 18 to 35 in good health. The chain combines TRBV20-1 with TRBJ1-1, with a tentative D call TRBD1 (5 bases). The CDR3, as DNA: TGCAGAGCTAGAGTGAACGGGGCTCCTGAAGCTTTCTTT. Protein sequence: CRARVNGAPEAFF.